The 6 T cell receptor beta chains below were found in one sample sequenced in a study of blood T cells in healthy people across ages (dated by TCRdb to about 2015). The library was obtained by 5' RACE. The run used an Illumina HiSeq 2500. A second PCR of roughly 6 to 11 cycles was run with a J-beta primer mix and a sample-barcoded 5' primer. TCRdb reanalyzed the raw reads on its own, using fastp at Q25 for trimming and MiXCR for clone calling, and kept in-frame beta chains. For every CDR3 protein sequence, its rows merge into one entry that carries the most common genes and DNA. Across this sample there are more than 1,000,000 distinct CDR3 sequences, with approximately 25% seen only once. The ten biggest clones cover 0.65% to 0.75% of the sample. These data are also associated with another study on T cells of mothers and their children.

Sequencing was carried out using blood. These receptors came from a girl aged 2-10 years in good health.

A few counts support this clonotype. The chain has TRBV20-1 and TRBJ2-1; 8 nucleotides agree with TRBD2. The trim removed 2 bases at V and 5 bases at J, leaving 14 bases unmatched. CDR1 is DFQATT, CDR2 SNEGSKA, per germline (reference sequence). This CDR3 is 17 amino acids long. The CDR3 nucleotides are TGCAGTGCTAGAATCTACGGGGGACTAGATAGTAACAATGAGCAGTTCTTC. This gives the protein CSARIYGGLDSNNEQFF.

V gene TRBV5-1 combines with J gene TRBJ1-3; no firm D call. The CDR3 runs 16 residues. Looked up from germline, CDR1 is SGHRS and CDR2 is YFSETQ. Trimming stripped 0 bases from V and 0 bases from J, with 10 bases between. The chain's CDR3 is CASSLGAADSGNTIYF. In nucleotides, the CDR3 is TGCGCCAGCAGCTTGGGTGCAGCCGACTCTGGAAACACCATATATTTT.

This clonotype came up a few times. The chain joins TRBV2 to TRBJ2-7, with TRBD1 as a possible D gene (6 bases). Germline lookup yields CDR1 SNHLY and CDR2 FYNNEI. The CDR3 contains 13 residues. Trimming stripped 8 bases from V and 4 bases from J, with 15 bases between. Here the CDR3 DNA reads TGTGCCAGCCTTGGACAGACACTTTACGAGCAGTACTTC. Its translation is CASLGQTLYEQYF.

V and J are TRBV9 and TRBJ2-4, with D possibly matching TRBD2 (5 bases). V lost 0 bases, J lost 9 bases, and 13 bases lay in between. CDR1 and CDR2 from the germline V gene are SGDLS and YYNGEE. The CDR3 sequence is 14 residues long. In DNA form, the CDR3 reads TGTGCCAGCAGCGTAGGTGGCAGAGAGGGCATTCAGTACTTC. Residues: CASSVGGREGIQYF. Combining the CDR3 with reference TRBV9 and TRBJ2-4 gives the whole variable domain DSGVTQTPKHLITATGQRVTLRCSPRSGDLSVYWYQQSLDQGLQFLIQYYNGEERAKGNILERFSAQQFPDLHSELNLSSLELGDSALYFCASSVGGREGIQYFGAGTRLSVL.

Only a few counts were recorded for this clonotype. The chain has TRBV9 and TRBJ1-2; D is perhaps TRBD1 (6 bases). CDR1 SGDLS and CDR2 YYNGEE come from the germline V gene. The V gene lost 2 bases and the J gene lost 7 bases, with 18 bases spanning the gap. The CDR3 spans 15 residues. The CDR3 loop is CASSVTGQGRSGYTF. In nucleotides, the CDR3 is TGTGCCAGCAGCGTTACAGGGCAGGGGCGCAGTGGCTACACCTTC.

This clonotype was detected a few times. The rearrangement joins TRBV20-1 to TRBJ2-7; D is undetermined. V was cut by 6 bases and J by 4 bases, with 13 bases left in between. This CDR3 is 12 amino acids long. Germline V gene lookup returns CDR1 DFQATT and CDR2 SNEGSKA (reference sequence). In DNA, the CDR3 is TGCAGTGCAATTAAACTCGATTACGAGCAGTACTTC. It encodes CSAIKLDYEQYF.